This TCR beta chain was documented in a study of post-analysis software for immune sequencing data (dated by TCRdb to between 2014 and 2017). Regarding the research as a whole: Disease courses on record covered relapsing-remitting, secondary progressive and progressive-relapsing multiple sclerosis, though some patients had no subtype annotation. The patient repertoires were compared against roughly 12 previously published healthy control repertoires obtained from donors aged about 6 to 27 years. A subset of samples was prepared in parallel using single-end sample barcoding, then pooled and co-amplified after Illumina adapter ligation. The paper as a whole reports these results and caveats: Strong co-clustering of samples prepared in the same batch was shown by direct clustering with F measure, prompting a batch-effect correction. The control group was slightly older than the multiple sclerosis patient group. Significantly higher frequencies in patients than in controls were found for five or six TRBV segments, including TRBV5-6, TRBV5-1 and TRBV20-1. Significantly lower normalized Chao1 diversity was found in multiple sclerosis patients than in controls, suggesting substantial peripheral T-cell clonal expansion.

Libraries were constructed by PCR. The reads were generated on an Illumina HiSeq 2500. To reduce PCR and sequencing biases, unique molecular identifiers were built into the TCR beta cDNA libraries. Some 500,000 cDNA molecules were obtained per 1 to 10 million input T cells, so each molecule approximated one T cell. The same protocol used for the earlier healthy control dataset was applied to prepare and sequence the patient libraries. Samples belonging to the same batch were prepared together, multiplexed and sequenced on a shared HiSeq lane. On the study's bioinformatics: Raw barcoded reads were processed with MIGEC, and single-read molecular identifier groups were discarded before consensus assembly and CDR3 extraction. Clonotype tables were post-analysed with VDJtools, and diversity was normalized by down-sampling all datasets to the smallest sample size. To correct batch-related cross-sample contamination, repertoire overlap clustering matched CDR3 amino acid sequences but not nucleotide sequences. TCRdb cleaned the public reads at Q25 with fastp, built clones with MiXCR and kept in-frame beta chains. When rows share a CDR3 protein, they turn into one entry using the most common DNA and genes. Clone size and V and J calls follow TCRdb, not the original study. For this sample the table gives under 900,000 distinct CDR3 sequences, of which around 50% were detected only once. Clones ranked in the top ten supply over 4% of the sample.

Turning to this clonotype: Its specific antigen is unknown. It has no much larger one-base neighbor in the sample; base qualities were not kept.

To demonstrate the VDJtools post-analysis software, the study profiled TCR beta repertoires from the peripheral blood of under 15 young patients with multiple sclerosis. The patients with multiple sclerosis were children and adolescents between about 6 and 16 years of age. CDR1 and CDR2, looked up from the germline V gene, are SGHAT and FQNNGV. The CDR3 starts with the cysteine, ends with the phenylalanine, and has 15 residues. The entry retains the CDR3 DNA only, 45 bases that are in frame from base 1. Trimming leaves V shorter by 3 bases and J shorter by 0 bases, with the junction holding 5 bases beyond the gene matches.

The sequenced material came from blood. The clonotype was recovered from a girl aged 10-17 years with multiple sclerosis. Recombination connected TRBV11-2 to TRBJ2-7; TRBD2 aligns with 7 central bases. The nucleotides are TGTGCCAGCAGCTTGCGAGCGGGGATCTCCTACGAGCAGTACTTC. The encoded protein is CASSLRAGISYEQYF. The reference TRBV11-2 and TRBJ2-7 proteins fill in what lies around the CDR3, so the full variable domain reads EAGVAQSPRYKIIEKRQSVAFWCNPISGHATLYWYQQILGQGPKLLIQFQNNGVVDDSQLPKDRFSAERLKGVDSTLKIQPAKLEDSAVYLCASSLRAGISYEQYFGPGTRLTVT.